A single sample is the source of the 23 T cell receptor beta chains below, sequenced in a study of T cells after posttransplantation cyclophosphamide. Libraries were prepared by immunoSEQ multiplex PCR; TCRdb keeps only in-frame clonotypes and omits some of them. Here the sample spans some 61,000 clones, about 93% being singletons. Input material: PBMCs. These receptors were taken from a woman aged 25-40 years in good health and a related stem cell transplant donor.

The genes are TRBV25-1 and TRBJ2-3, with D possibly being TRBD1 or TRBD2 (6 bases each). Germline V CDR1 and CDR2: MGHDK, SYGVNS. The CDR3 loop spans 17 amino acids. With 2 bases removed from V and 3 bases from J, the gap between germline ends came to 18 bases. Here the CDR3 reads CASSEPSLGGRTDTQYF. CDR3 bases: TGTGCCAGCAGTGAACCGTCTTTGGGGGGCCGGACAGATACGCAGTATTTT. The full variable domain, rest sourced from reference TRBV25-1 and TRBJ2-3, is EADIYQTPRYLVIGTGKKITLECSQTMGHDKMYWYQQDPGMELHLIHYSYGVNSTEKGDLSSESTVSRIRTEHFPLTLESARPSHTSQYLCASSEPSLGGRTDTQYFGPGTRLTVL.

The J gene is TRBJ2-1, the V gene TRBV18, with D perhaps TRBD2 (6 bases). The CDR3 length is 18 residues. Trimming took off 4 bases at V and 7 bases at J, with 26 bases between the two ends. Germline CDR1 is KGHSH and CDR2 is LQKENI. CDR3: CASSRNRLLAQVRNEQFF. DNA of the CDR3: TGTGCCAGCTCACGAAACCGTCTACTAGCTCAAGTTAGAAATGAGCAGTTCTTC.

The CDR3 region has the DNA TGTGCCAGCAGCCTAGTTTATGAAGCTTTCTTT. As protein: CASSLVYEAFF. The chain recombines TRBV7-9 with TRBJ1-1, with D unresolved. The CDR3 length is 11 residues. V was clipped by 5 bases and J by 7 bases, with 8 bases between them. Germline-derived CDR1 and CDR2 are SEHNR and FQNEAQ (reference sequence). The full variable domain, its missing parts supplied by reference TRBV7-9 and TRBJ1-1, is DTGVSQNPRHKITKRGQNVTFRCDPISEHNRLYWYRQTLGQGPEFLTYFQNEAQLEKSRLLSDRFSAERPKGSFSTLEIQRTEQGDSAMYLCASSLVYEAFFGQGTRLTVV.

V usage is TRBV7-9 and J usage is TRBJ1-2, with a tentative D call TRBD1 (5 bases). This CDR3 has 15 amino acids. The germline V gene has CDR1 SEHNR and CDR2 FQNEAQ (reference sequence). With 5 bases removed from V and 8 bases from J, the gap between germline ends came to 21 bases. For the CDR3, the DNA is TGTGCCAGCAGCCCCCGAGGGGCCGGGATCGGGGGCTACACCTTC. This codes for CASSPRGAGIGGYTF.

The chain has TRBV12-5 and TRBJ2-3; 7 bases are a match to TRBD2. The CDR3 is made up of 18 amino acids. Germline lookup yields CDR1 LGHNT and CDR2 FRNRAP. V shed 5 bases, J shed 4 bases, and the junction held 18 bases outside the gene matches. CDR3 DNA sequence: TGTGCTAGTGGTCCCGGGACTTCCCGGGGACTAAACCCAGATACGCAGTATTTT. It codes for CASGPGTSRGLNPDTQYF.

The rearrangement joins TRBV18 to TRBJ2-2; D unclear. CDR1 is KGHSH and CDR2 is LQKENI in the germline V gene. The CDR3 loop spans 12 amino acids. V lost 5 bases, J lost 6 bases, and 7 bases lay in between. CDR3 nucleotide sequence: TGTGCCAGCTCATCGGATCCCGGGGAGCTGTTTTTT. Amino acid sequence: CASSSDPGELFF.

The CDR3 region has the DNA TGTGCCAGCAGTCCCTCTGGCGGGGGGTGGGAGACCCAGTACTTC. Amino acids: CASSPSGGGWETQYF. V and J are TRBV27 and TRBJ2-5; TRBD2 matches 8 bases. The CDR3 is made up of 15 amino acids. In germline, CDR1 is MNHEY, CDR2 SMNVEV (reference sequence). Trimming removed 5 bases from V and 5 bases from J; junction bases left unmatched: 10.

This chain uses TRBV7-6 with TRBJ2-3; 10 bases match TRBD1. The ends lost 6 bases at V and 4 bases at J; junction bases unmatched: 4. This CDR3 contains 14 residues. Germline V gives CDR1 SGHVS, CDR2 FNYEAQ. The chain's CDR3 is CASSWTGGSDTQYF. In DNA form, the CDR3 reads TGTGCCAGCAGTTGGACAGGGGGGTCAGATACGCAGTATTTT.

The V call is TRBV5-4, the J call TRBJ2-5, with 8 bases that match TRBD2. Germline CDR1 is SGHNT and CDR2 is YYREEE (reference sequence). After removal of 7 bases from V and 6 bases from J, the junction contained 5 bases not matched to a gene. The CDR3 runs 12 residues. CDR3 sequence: CASSGGDKTQYF. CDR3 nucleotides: TGTGCCAGCTCCGGGGGGGATAAGACCCAGTACTTC.

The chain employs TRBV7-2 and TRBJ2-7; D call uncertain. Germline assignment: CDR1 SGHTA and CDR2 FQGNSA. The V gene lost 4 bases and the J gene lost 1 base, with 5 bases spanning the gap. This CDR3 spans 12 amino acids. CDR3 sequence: CASSSNSYEQYF. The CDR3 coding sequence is TGTGCCAGCAGCTCCAATTCCTACGAGCAGTACTTC.

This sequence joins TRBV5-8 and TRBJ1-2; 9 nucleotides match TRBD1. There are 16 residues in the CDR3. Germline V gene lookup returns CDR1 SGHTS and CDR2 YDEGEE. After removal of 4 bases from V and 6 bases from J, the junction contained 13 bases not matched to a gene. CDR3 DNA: TGTGCCAGCAGCCCATTCAGGACAGGGGATGACGATGGCTACACCTTC. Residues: CASSPFRTGDDDGYTF. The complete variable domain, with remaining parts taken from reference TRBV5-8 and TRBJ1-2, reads EAGVTQSPTHLIKTRGQQATLRCSPISGHTSVYWYQQALGLGLQFLLWYDEGEERNRGNFPPRFSGRQFPNYSSELNVNALELEDSALYLCASSPFRTGDDDGYTFGSGTRLTVV.

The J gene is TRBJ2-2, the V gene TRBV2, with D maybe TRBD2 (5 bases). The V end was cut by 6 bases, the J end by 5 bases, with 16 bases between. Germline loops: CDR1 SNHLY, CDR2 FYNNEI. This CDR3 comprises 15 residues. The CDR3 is CASRIVRGMTGELFF. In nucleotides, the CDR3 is TGTGCCAGCAGGATCGTCCGGGGAATGACCGGGGAGCTGTTTTTT.

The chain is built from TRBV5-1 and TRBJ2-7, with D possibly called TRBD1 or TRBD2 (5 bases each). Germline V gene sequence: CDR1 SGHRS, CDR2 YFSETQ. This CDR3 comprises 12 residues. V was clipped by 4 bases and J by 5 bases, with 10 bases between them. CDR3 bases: TGCGCCAGCAGCATTCTGGGGGACGAGCAGTACTTC. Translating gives CASSILGDEQYF.

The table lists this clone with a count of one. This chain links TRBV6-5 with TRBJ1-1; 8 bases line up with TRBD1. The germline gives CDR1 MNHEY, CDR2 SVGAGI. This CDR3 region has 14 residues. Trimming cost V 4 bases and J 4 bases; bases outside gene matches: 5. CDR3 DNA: TGTGCCAGCAGTTCATCACAGGGGGGCACTGAAGCTTTCTTT. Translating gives CASSSSQGGTEAFF.

In DNA, the CDR3 is TGTGCCAGTAAGCAAAGTCCCGGGGGATCGATGGAGACCCAGTACTTC. It yields the protein CASKQSPGGSMETQYF. This rearrangement joins TRBV19 to TRBJ2-5, with D tentatively TRBD2 (6 bases). CDR1 and CDR2 (germline): LNHDA, SQIVND (reference sequence). The V gene lost 7 bases and the J gene lost 5 bases, with 23 bases spanning the gap. This CDR3 has 16 residues.

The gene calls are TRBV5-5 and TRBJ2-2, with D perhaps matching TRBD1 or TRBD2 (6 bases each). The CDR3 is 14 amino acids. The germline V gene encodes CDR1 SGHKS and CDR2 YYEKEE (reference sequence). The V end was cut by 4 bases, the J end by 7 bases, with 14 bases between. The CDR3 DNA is TGTGCCAGCAGCATAGGGGGGTACGGCGGGGAGCTGTTTTTT. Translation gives CASSIGGYGGELFF. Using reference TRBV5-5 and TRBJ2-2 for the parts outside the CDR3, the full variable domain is DAGVTQSPTHLIKTRGQQVTLRCSPISGHKSVSWYQQVLGQGPQFIFQYYEKEERGRGNFPDRFSARQFPNYSSELNVNALLLGDSALYLCASSIGGYGGELFFGEGSRLTVL.

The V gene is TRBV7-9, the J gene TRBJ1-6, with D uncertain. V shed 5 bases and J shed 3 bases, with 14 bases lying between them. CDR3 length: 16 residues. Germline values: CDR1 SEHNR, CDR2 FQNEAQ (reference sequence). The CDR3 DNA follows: TGTGCCAGCAGCCCACAGCTTACCATCTATAATTCACCCCTCCACTTT. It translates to CASSPQLTIYNSPLHF.

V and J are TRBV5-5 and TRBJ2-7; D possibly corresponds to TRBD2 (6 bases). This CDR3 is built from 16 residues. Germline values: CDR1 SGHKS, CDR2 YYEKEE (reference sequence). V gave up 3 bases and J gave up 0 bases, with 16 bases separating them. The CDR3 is CASSSRGTASSYEQYF. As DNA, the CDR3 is TGTGCCAGCAGCTCCCGCGGGACCGCTAGCTCCTACGAGCAGTACTTC.

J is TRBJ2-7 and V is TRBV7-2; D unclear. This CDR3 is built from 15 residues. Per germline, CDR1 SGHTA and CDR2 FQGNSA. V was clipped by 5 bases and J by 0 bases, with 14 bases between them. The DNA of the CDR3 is TGTGCCAGCAGCAACGCCGGGTTGCCCTCCTACGAGCAGTACTTC. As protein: CASSNAGLPSYEQYF.

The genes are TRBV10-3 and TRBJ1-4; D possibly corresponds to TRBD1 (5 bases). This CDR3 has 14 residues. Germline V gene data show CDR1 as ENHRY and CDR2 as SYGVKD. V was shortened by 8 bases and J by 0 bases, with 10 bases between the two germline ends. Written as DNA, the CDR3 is TGTGCCATCGGGGGTGGGGCAACTAATGAAAAACTGTTTTTT. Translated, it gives CAIGGGATNEKLFF.

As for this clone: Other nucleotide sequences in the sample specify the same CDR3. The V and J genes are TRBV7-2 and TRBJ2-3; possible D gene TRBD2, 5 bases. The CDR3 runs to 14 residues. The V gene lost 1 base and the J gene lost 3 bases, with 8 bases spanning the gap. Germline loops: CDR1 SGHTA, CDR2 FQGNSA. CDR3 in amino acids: CASSLGLATDTQYF. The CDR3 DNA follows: TGTGCCAGCAGCTTAGGGCTAGCAACAGATACGCAGTATTTT.

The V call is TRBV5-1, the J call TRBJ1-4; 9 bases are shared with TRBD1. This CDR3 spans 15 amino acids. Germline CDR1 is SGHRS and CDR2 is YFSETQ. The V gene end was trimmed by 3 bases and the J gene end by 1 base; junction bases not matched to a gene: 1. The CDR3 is CASSWGQGTNEKLFF. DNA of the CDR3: TGCGCCAGCAGCTGGGGACAGGGAACTAATGAAAAACTGTTTTTT.

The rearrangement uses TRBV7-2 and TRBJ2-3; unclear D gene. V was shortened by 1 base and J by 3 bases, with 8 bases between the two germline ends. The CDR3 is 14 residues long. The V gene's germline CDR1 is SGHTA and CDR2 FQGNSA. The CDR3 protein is CASSLDPLTDTQYF. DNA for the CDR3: TGTGCCAGCAGCTTAGATCCACTAACAGATACGCAGTATTTT. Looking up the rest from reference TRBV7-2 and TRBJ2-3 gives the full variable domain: GAGVSQSPSNKVTEKGKDVELRCDPISGHTALYWYRQSLGQGLEFLIYFQGNSAPDKSGLPSDRFSAERTGGSVSTLTIQRTQQEDSAVYLCASSLDPLTDTQYFGPGTRLTVL.